The rows below give T cell receptor beta chains drawn from one sample of a study of blood T cell repertoires in COVID-19. Repertoires were generated with immunoSEQ multiplex PCR, while TCRdb's copy carries only in-frame clones and drops some. The sample has fewer than 300,000 clones; 80% to 90% are singletons. Sequences were obtained from peripheral blood. The receptors come from a man under 40 with acute or convalescent COVID-19. Each CDR3 is given with its conserved first and last residue.

V	length	J	CDR3
TRBV20-1	11	TRBJ2-5	CSATRQETQYF
TRBV2	15	TRBJ2-2	CASTLERGWTGELFF
TRBV2	15	TRBJ2-1	CATKIGVQSYNEQFF
TRBV7-3	15	TRBJ1-6	CASSAGTGGSSPLHF
TRBV4-1	16	TRBJ2-3	CASSHPTGRPTDTQYF
TRBV2	14	TRBJ2-3	CASTGLTSTDTQYF
TRBV24-1	17	TRBJ2-3	CATSDRGTSGSTDTQYF
TRBV6-4	13	TRBJ1-2	CASSDAGGYGYTF
TRBV7-2	16	TRBJ1-1	CASSYRTGVGNTEAFF
TRBV27	15	TRBJ2-2	CASSEGASNTGELFF
TRBV7-6	16	TRBJ2-5	CASSLVSGPYQETQYF
TRBV5-1	12	TRBJ2-7	CASSLRTDEQYF
TRBV6-5	16	TRBJ2-7	CASSYNSGGGRFEQYF
TRBV29-1	14	TRBJ2-1	CSVDLAGGRNEQFF